Reported below is one T cell receptor beta chain. The CDR3 runs to 16 residues. Trimming took 4 bases from V and 6 from J, leaving 19 bases between them. Germline loops: CDR1 SGHAT, CDR2 FQNNGV. The assay was immunoSEQ multiplex PCR, and TCRdb's table has in-frame clones only and misses some. The repertoire consists of about 2 million clones, with approximately 95% occurring once and the leading ten covering 0.1% to 0.15%. The data belong to a study of shared clonotypes between healthy human individuals. Input material: naive CD4+ T cells sorted from blood. As for subset: CD45RA+ positively selected. The chain is built from TRBV11-2 and TRBJ2-1; possibly TRBD2 for D (6 bases). This receptor was taken from a man in his late teens or twenties in good health. This CDR3 reads CASSSSGWTTRNEQFF. The DNA for the CDR3 is TGTGCCAGCAGCTCCTCAGGATGGACTACGCGCAATGAGCAGTTCTTC.